This T cell receptor (beta chain) emerged from a study of early T cells in non-severe SARS-CoV-2 infection. The study, taken as a whole, reports: VDJdb-based matching was biased toward anti-spike CD8 responses and missed private and CD4 specificities.

Attachment of unique molecular identifiers was made to individual cDNA molecules. TCRdb recomputed calls from the 5' RACE reads with MiXCR, one row per CDR3 protein. The data hold around 50,000 distinct CDR3 sequences, with 5.6% observed a single time. CDR1 is MNHEY, CDR2 SMNVEV, per germline (reference sequence). V was pared by 6 bases and J by 6 bases, with 6 bases of the junction left unmatched. The CDR3 spans 15 residues. Many counts were recorded for this clonotype. What it recognizes is unknown. Sequenced: whole blood. This clonotype was obtained from an adult who was a healthcare worker with PCR-confirmed SARS-CoV-2 infection or an uninfected control (not recorded which). The chain employs TRBV27 and TRBJ2-1; 12 nucleotides line up with TRBD2. The CDR3 DNA reads as TGTGCCAGCAGAATCCGGACTAGCGGGACCAATGAGCAGTTCTTC. Translated, it gives CASRIRTSGTNEQFF.